This TCR beta chain comes out of a study of beta chain features in type 1 diabetes (dated by TCRdb to 2016 to 2019). General notes on the study: No differences in mean age, gender distribution, total cell number or subset yield were found between patients and healthy donors. Naive and central memory subsets were obtained from all 30 or so donors, but regulatory and stem cell-like memory subsets were isolated from only 8 patients and roughly 8 healthy donors. The study compared the TCRB repertoires of sorted circulating CD4+ T cell subsets in recently diagnosed type 1 diabetes patients with those in matched healthy donors. A total of 90 million to 130 million sorted cells were examined across all samples, and a strong correlation was observed between cell number per subset and RNA yield.

Points the paper makes about the study in general: Shorter templates might have been favored by PCR, but patient and control samples were amplified and corrected together, so both groups would have been affected equally by any skew. Only small numbers of individuals were included in the HLA sub-analyses, which left unresolved whether HLA type had any influence on TCRB rearrangement. In all four CD4+ subsets, TCRB CDR3 length was moderately but significantly shorter in type 1 diabetes patients. Fewer insertions and more nucleotide deletions at VDJ recombination sites were observed in patients with type 1 diabetes, implying thymic rearrangement abnormalities. Naive, central memory and regulatory TCRB repertoires appeared more similar among patients than among healthy donors. Because cDNA was sequenced instead of genomic DNA, activated cells with high expression could be over-represented, although the groups did not differ in activation or CD3 levels.

The entire amount of isolated RNA was reverse transcribed using the High Capacity cDNA Reverse Transcription Kit, so the sequenced TCRB transcripts were expressed ones. Deep immunoSEQ sequencing was applied to naive, central memory and regulatory T cell samples, giving an average of around 3.4 million total reads per sample. Sorted cells were lysed in RLT buffer and RNA was extracted with DNase-treated RNeasy Micro or Mini kits, depending on cell number. To prevent cross-contamination, every cell subset was processed on its own, while patient and healthy donor samples were processed together. Using the immunoSEQ multiplex PCR, TCRB sequences were amplified from cDNA into 87-bp fragments spanning the CDR3 region. Sequencing of the amplicons was performed on the Illumina HiSeq platform. From the authors' description of their analysis: PCR bias was computationally corrected using synthetic template baselines, reads within Hamming distance 2 were collapsed, and singletons that could not be merged were discarded. By aligning reads against IMGT, V, D and J genes, CDR3 length, and insertions or deletions at six rearrangement sites were assigned. Within each subset, clonotype counts were normalized to the number of sorted cells before true diversity and Gini coefficients were calculated with the tcR R package. Repertoire sharing was quantified using the overlap coefficient calculated on TCRB nucleotide sequences. The immuneACCESS repertoire file appears here via TCRdb, limited to in-frame rearrangements. These files lack a portion of the clones; in checked studies, under half of the deficit traces to unresolved V genes, and the cause of the others is not known. V, J and clone size were drawn from that table, and D and trimming were deduced from the DNA. The sample table lists some 350,000 clones, 8% to 10% of them with a count of one. The top ten hold about 0.6% of the sample.

A single peripheral blood draw of 95 to 150 mL on average was collected from each donor into heparinised tubes. A BD FACSAria II was used to sort naive, central memory, regulatory and stem cell-like memory CD4+ T cells with a panel that included CD45RO, CCR7, CD25, CD127, CD95 and CD27. Purity was above 95% for every sorted population. Right away, PBMCs were isolated by Lymphoprep density gradient centrifugation and were stained directly, with no culture step. Samples were stained and sorted in pairs, with one healthy donor and one patient per experiment, so that batch effects were minimized. V drops 1 base and J drops 0 bases, leaving 7 bases in between. CDR1 and CDR2 are drawn from the germline V gene: MDHEN, SYDVKM. The CDR3 measures 16 amino acids from cysteine to phenylalanine. Only the CDR3 DNA is retained, 48 bases long and in frame from the first base. On this clone: Its binding antigen is unknown. Qualities for individual bases were not recorded, and no much larger clone is one base off.

The sequenced material came from central memory CD4+ T cells from blood. The clonotype comes from a man younger than 40 with type 1 diabetes. The sequence is built from TRBV28 and TRBJ2-6, with the identity of the D gene unclear. The CDR3 has the sequence CASSLLGSSGANVLTF. Read as DNA, the sequence is TGTGCCAGCAGTTTATTAGGTAGCTCTGGGGCCAACGTCCTGACTTTC.